This TCR beta chain originates from a study of beta chain features in type 1 diabetes. The overall study: Across all samples, approximately 99 million sorted cells were examined.

Investigators reverse transcribed all isolated RNA, so they sequenced expressed TCRB transcripts. Sequenced by immunoSEQ multiplex PCR; TCRdb stores in-frame clones only, minus some. This sample has hundreds of thousands of clones, with 13% to 15% found just once. V dropped 7 bases and J dropped 7 bases, with 17 bases sitting between them. The CDR3 contains 13 residues. Germline assignment: CDR1 MNHEY and CDR2 SMNVEV (reference sequence). This clone came up a few times. This receptor was obtained from a woman aged 40 to 49 in good health. The chain combines TRBV27 with TRBJ2-7, with D unclear. The sample was naive CD4+ T cells from blood. The CDR3 coding sequence is TGTGCCAGCAAGTATCCAGGAAGAAAAGAGCAGTACTTC. Residues: CASKYPGRKEQYF.